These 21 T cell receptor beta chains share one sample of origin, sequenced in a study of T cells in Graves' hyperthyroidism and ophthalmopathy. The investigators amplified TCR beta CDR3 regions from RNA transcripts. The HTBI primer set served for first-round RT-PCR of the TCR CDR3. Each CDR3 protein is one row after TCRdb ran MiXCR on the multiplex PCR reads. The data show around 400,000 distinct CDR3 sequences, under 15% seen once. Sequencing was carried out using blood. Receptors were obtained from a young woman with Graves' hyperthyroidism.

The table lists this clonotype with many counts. The CDR3 loop is CASSATGDQRGYTF. The DNA for the CDR3 is TGTGCCAGCAGTGCTACAGGAGACCAGAGAGGCTACACCTTC. The rearrangement uses TRBV6-1 and TRBJ1-2, with D possibly matching TRBD1 (5 bases). Trimming pared 4 bases from V and 8 bases from J, leaving 17 bases between. CDR1 and CDR2 (germline): MNHNS, SASEGT. This CDR3 is 14 amino acids long.

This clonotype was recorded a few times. CDR3 nucleotide sequence: TGTGCCAGCAGCCCTCTAGCGGTCCCCACAGATACGCAGTATTTT. Protein sequence: CASSPLAVPTDTQYF. The rearrangement links TRBV6-2 or TRBV6-3 to TRBJ2-3; TRBD2 matches 7 bases. Trimming at V came to 6 bases and at J to 2 bases, leaving 8 bases not matched to a gene. The CDR3 has 15 residues. Germline V gene data show CDR1 as MNHEY and CDR2 as SVGEGT.

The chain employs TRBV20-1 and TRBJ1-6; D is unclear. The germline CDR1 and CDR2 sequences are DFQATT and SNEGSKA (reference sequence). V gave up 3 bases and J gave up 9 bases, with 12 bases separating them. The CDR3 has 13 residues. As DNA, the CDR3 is TGCAGTGCTAGGTGGAAGGGATCTTCACCCCTCCACTTT. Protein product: CSARWKGSSPLHF.

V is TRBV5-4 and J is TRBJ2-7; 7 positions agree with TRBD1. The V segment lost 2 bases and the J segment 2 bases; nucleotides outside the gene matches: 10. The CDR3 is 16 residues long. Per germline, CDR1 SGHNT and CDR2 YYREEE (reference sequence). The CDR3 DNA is TGTGCCAGCAGCTTAGGGGGACAGCTCGGAGCCTACGAGCAGTACTTC. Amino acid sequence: CASSLGGQLGAYEQYF.

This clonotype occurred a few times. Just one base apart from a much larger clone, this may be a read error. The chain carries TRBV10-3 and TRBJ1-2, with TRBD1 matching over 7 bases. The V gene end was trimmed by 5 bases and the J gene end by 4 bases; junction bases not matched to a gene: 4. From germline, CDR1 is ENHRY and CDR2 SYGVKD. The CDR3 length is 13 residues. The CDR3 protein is CAISWDSSYGYTF. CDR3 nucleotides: TGTGCCATCAGTTGGGACAGCTCCTATGGCTACACCTTC.

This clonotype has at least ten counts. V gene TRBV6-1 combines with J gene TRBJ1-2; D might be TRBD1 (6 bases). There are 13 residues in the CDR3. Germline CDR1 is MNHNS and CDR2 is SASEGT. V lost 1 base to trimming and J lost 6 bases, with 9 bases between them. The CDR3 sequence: CASSEVGGDGYTF. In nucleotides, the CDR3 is TGTGCCAGCAGTGAAGTCGGGGGCGATGGCTACACCTTC.

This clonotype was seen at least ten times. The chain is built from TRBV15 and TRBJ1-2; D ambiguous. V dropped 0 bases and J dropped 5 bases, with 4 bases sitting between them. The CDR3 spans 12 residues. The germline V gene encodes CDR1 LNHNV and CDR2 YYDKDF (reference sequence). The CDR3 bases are TGTGCCACCAGCAGAGACCGATATGGCTACACCTTC. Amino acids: CATSRDRYGYTF.

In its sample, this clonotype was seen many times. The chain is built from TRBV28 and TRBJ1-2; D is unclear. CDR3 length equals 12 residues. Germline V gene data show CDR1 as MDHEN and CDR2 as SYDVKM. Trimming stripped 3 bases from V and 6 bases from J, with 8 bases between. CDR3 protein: CASSFRVNGYTF. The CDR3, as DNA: TGTGCCAGCAGTTTTCGGGTAAATGGCTACACCTTC.

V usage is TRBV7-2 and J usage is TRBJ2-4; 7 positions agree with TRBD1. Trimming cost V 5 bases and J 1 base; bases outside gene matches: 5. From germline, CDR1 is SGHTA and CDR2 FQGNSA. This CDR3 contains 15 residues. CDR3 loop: CASSSNRGAKNIQYF. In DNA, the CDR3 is TGTGCCAGCAGCAGCAACAGGGGTGCCAAAAACATTCAGTACTTC.

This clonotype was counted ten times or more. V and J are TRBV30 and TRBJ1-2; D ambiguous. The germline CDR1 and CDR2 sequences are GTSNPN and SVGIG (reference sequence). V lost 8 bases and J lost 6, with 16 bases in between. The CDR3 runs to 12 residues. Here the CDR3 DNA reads TGTGCCGAGGACCGGGAAAGGAATGGCTACACCTTC. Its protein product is CAEDRERNGYTF.

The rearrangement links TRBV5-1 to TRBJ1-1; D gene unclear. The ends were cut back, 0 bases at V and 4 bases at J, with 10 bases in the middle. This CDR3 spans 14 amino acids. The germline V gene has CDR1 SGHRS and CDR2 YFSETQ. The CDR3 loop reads CASSLELAATEAFF. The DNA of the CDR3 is TGCGCCAGCAGCTTGGAACTGGCCGCCACTGAAGCTTTCTTT. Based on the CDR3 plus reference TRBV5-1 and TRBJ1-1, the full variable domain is KAGVTQTPRYLIKTRGQQVTLSCSPISGHRSVSWYQQTPGQGLQFLFEYFSETQRNKGNFPGRFSGRQFSNSRSEMNVSTLELGDSALYLCASSLELAATEAFFGQGTRLTVV.

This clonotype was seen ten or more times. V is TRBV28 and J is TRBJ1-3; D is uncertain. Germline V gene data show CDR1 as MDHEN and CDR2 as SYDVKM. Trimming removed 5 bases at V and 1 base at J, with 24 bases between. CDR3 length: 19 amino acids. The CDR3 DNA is TGTGCCAGCAGTCCGGCCGGGATGATAGGGTTGAGTTCTGGAAACACCATATATTTT. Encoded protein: CASSPAGMIGLSSGNTIYF.

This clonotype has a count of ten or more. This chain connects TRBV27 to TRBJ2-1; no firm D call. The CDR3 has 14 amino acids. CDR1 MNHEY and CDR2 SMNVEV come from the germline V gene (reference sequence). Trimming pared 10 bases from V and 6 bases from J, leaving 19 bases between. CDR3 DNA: TGTGCCACCTCCCGCCGAAGGACCCCCAATGAGCAGTTCTTC. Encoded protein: CATSRRRTPNEQFF.

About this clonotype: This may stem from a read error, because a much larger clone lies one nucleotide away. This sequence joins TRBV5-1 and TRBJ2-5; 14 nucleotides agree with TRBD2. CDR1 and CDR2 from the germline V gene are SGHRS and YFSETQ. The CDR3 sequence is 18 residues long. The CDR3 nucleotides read TGTGCCAACAGCAAAAATCAAGGACTAGCGGGGGGTATAGAGACCCAGTACTTC. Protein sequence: CANSKNQGLAGGIETQYF.

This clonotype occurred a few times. The CDR3 sequence: CAISPSGATYEQYF. DNA of the CDR3: TGTGCCATCAGTCCCAGCGGGGCCACCTACGAGCAGTACTTC. The gene calls are TRBV10-3 and TRBJ2-7; 7 bases are shared with TRBD2. CDR3 length: 14 residues. Germline CDR1 ENHRY, CDR2 SYGVKD. With 5 bases clipped from V and 2 bases from J, the junction kept 6 bases outside the gene matches.

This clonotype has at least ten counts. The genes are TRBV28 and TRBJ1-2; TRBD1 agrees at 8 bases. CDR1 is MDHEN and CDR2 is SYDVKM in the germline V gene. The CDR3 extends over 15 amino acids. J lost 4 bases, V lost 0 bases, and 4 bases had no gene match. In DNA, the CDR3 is TGTGCCAGCAGTTTATGGCTGGACAGGGCCTATGGCTACACCTTC. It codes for CASSLWLDRAYGYTF.

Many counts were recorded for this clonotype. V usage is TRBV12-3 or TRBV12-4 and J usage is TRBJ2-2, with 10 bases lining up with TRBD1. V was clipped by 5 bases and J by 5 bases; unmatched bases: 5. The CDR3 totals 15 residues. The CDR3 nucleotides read TGTGCCAGCAGTCGGGACAGGGGTTGGACCGGGGAGCTGTTTTTT. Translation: CASSRDRGWTGELFF.

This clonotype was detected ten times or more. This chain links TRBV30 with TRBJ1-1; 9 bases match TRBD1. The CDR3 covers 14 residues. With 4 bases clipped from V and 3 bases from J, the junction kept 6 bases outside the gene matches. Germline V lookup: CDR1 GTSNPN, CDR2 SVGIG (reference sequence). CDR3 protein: CAWNTDRGDTEAFF. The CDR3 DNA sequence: TGTGCCTGGAACACAGACAGGGGGGACACTGAAGCTTTCTTT.

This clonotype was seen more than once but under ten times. Here the CDR3 reads CSVMGDGTIYEQYF. The CDR3 coding sequence is TGCAGCGTTATGGGGGACGGAACAATCTACGAGCAGTACTTC. The V and J genes are TRBV29-1 and TRBJ2-7; the D gene could be TRBD1 or TRBD2 (5 bases each). The germline CDR1 and CDR2 sequences are SQVTM and ANQGSEA. V shed 5 bases and J shed 3 bases, with 17 bases lying between them. The CDR3 is made up of 14 amino acids.

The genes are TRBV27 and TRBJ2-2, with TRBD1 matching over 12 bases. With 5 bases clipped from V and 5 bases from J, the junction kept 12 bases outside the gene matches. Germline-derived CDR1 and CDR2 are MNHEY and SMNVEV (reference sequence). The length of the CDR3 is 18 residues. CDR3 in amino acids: CASSTNPGTGGWTGELFF. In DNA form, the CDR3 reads TGTGCCAGCAGTACAAACCCTGGGACAGGGGGCTGGACCGGGGAGCTGTTTTTT.

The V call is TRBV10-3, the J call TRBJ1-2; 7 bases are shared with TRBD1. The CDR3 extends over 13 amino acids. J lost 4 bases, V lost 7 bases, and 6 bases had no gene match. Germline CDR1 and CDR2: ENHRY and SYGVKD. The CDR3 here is CAITGTALYGYTF. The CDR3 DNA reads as TGTGCCATCACCGGGACAGCTCTCTATGGCTACACCTTC.